This TCR beta chain was identified during a study of blood T cells in healthy people across ages. Study summary: About one barcoded beta molecule per two T cells was the capture yield of template switching.

General observations from the study: Among T cells, TCR beta diversity per million cells dropped roughly linearly as age rose.

To note about this clonotype: As yet, its antigen is unknown.

This CDR3 is 14 amino acids long. Germline V gene lookup returns CDR1 SGHTA and CDR2 FQGNSA. Combining a sample-barcoded 5' primer with a J-beta primer mix, a second PCR ran for about 7 to 11 cycles. Individual samples furnished no less than 3 million CDR3-containing paired-end reads apiece. Using its own MiXCR run on the 5' RACE reads, TCRdb lists one record per CDR3 protein. The table includes some 780,000 distinct CDR3 sequences, roughly 56% detected once. The sequenced sample was blood. The sequence was collected from a man in his forties in good health. The chain links TRBV7-2 to TRBJ2-1; D could derive from TRBD1 or TRBD2 (5 bases each). The DNA matches TRBJ2-7 better at its end, which makes the J call doubtful. The DNA of the CDR3 is TGTGCCAGCAGCTTGGGGGAGTCCTACAATGAGCAGTACTTC. Translated, it gives CASSLGESYNEQYF.